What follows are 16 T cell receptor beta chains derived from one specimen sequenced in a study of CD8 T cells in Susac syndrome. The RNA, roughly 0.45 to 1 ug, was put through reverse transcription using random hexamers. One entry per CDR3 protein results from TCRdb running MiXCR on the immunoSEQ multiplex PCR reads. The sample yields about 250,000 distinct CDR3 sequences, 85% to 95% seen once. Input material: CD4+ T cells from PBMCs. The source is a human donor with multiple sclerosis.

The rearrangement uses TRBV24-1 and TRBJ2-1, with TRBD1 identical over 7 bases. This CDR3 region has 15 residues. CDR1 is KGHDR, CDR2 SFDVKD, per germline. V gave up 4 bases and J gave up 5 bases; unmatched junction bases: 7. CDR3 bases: TGTGCCACCAGTGACCCCCTTGACAGGGACAATGAGCAGTTCTTC. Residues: CATSDPLDRDNEQFF.

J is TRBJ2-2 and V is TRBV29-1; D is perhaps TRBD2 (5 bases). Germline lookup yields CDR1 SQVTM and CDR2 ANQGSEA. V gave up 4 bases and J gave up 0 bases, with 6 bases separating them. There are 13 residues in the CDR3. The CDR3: CSVGGANTGELFF. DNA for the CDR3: TGCAGCGTTGGGGGAGCGAACACCGGGGAGCTGTTTTTT.

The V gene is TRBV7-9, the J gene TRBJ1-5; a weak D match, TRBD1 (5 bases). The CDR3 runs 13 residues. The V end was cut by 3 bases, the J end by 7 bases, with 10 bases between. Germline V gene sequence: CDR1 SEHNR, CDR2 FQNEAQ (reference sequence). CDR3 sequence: CASSFGQTQPQHF. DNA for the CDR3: TGTGCCAGCAGCTTCGGACAAACGCAGCCCCAGCATTTT.

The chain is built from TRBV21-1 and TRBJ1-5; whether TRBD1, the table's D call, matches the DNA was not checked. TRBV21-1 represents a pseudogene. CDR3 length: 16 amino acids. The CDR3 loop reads CASSLHSRAGDQPQHF. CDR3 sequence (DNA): TGTGCCAGCAGCCTCCACTCCCGGGCGGGCGATCAGCCCCAGCATTTT.

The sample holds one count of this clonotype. CDR3 in amino acids: CSVRFTDTQYF. Here the CDR3 DNA reads TGCAGCGTGAGGTTCACAGATACGCAGTATTTT. The rearrangement links TRBV29-1 to TRBJ2-3; D is unresolved. The germline V gene encodes CDR1 SQVTM and CDR2 ANQGSEA. V was cut by 6 bases and J by 2 bases, with 6 bases left in between. The CDR3 loop spans 11 amino acids.

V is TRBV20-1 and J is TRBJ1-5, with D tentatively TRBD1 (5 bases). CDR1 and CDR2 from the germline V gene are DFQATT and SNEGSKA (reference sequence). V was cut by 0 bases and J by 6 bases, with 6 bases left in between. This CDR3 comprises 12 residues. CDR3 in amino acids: CSAREGVQPQHF. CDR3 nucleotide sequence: TGCAGTGCTAGAGAGGGGGTTCAGCCCCAGCATTTT.

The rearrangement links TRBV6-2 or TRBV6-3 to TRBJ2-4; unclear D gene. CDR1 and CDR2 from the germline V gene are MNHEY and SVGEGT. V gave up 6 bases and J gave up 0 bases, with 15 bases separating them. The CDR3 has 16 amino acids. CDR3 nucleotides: TGTGCCAGCAGCCCTCCGCCCGCACAAGCCAAAAACATTCAGTACTTC. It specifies CASSPPPAQAKNIQYF.

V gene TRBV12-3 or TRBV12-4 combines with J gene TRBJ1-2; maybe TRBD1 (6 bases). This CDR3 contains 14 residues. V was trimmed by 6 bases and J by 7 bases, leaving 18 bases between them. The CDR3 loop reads CASSRRDIIGGYTF. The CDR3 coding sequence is TGTGCCAGCAGCCGCCGGGACATTATCGGTGGCTACACCTTC.

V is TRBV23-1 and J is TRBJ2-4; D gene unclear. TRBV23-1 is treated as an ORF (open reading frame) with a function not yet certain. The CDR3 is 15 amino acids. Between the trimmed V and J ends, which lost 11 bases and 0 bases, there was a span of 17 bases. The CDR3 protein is CARPNTITAKNIQYF. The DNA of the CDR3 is TGCGCCCGCCCAAATACAATAACAGCCAAAAACATTCAGTACTTC.

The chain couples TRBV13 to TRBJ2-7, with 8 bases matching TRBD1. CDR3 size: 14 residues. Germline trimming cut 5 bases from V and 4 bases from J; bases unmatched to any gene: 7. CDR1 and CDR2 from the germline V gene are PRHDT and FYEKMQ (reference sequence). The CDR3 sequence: CASSPGQVRYEQYF. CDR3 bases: TGTGCCAGCAGCCCGGGACAGGTCCGGTACGAGCAGTACTTC.

CDR3 protein: CASASTGAPGQGSGETQYF. In DNA, the CDR3 is TGTGCCAGCGCCTCAACGGGGGCTCCGGGACAGGGCTCCGGAGAGACCCAGTACTTC. The chain uses TRBV28 and TRBJ2-5; 9 bases line up with TRBD1. Per the germline V gene, CDR1 is MDHEN and CDR2 is SYDVKM. The CDR3 loop spans 19 amino acids. With 8 bases clipped from V and 4 bases from J, the junction kept 23 bases outside the gene matches.

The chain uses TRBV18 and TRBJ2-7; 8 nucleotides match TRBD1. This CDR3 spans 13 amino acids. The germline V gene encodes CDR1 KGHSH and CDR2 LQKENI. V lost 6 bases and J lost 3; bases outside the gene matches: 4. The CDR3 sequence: CASSTTGGYEQYV. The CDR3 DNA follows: TGTGCCAGCTCTACAACAGGGGGCTACGAGCAGTACGTC.

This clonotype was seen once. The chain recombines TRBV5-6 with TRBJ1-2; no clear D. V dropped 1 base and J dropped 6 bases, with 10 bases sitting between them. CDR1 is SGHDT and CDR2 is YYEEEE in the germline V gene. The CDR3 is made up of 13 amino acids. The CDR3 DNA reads TGTGCCAGCAGCTTGTATTTGGGAAATGGCTACACCTTC. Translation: CASSLYLGNGYTF.

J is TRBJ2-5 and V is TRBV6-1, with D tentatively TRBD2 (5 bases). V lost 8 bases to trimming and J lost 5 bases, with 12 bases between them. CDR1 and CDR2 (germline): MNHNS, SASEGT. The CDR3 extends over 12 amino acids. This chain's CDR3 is CASESAGETQYF. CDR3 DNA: TGTGCCAGCGAAAGCGCGGGTGAGACCCAGTACTTC.

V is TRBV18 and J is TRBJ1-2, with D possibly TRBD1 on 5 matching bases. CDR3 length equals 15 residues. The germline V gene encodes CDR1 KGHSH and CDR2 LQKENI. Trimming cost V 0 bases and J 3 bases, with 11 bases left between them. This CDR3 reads CASSPPGQRHYGYTF. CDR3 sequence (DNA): TGTGCCAGCTCACCACCGGGGCAACGACACTATGGCTACACCTTC. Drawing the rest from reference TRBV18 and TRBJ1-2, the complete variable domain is NAGVMQNPRHLVRRRGQEARLRCSPMKGHSHVYWYRQLPEEGLKFMVYLQKENIIDESGMPKERFSAEFPKEGPSILRIQQVVRGDSAAYFCASSPPGQRHYGYTFGSGTRLTVV.

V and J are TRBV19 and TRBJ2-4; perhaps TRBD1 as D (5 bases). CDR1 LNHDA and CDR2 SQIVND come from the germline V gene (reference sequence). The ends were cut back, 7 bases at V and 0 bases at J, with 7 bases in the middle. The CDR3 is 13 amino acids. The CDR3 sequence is CASTTVAKNIQYF. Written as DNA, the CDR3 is TGTGCCAGTACGACAGTAGCCAAAAACATTCAGTACTTC.